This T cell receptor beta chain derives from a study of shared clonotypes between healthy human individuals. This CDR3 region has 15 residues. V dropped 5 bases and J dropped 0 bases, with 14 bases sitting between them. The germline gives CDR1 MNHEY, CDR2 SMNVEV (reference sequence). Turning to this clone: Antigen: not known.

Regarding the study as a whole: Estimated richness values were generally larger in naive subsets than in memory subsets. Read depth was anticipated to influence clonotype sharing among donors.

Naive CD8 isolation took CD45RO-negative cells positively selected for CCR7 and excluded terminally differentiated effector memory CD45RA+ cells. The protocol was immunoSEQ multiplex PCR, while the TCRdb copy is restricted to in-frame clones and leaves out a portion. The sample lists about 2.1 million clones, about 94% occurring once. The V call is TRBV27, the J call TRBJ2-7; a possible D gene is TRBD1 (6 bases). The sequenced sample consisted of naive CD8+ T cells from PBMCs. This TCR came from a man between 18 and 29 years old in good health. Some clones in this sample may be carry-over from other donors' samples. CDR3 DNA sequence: TGTGCCAGCAGTCCCTTCGCGGACAGCTCCTACGAGCAGTACTTC. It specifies CASSPFADSSYEQYF.